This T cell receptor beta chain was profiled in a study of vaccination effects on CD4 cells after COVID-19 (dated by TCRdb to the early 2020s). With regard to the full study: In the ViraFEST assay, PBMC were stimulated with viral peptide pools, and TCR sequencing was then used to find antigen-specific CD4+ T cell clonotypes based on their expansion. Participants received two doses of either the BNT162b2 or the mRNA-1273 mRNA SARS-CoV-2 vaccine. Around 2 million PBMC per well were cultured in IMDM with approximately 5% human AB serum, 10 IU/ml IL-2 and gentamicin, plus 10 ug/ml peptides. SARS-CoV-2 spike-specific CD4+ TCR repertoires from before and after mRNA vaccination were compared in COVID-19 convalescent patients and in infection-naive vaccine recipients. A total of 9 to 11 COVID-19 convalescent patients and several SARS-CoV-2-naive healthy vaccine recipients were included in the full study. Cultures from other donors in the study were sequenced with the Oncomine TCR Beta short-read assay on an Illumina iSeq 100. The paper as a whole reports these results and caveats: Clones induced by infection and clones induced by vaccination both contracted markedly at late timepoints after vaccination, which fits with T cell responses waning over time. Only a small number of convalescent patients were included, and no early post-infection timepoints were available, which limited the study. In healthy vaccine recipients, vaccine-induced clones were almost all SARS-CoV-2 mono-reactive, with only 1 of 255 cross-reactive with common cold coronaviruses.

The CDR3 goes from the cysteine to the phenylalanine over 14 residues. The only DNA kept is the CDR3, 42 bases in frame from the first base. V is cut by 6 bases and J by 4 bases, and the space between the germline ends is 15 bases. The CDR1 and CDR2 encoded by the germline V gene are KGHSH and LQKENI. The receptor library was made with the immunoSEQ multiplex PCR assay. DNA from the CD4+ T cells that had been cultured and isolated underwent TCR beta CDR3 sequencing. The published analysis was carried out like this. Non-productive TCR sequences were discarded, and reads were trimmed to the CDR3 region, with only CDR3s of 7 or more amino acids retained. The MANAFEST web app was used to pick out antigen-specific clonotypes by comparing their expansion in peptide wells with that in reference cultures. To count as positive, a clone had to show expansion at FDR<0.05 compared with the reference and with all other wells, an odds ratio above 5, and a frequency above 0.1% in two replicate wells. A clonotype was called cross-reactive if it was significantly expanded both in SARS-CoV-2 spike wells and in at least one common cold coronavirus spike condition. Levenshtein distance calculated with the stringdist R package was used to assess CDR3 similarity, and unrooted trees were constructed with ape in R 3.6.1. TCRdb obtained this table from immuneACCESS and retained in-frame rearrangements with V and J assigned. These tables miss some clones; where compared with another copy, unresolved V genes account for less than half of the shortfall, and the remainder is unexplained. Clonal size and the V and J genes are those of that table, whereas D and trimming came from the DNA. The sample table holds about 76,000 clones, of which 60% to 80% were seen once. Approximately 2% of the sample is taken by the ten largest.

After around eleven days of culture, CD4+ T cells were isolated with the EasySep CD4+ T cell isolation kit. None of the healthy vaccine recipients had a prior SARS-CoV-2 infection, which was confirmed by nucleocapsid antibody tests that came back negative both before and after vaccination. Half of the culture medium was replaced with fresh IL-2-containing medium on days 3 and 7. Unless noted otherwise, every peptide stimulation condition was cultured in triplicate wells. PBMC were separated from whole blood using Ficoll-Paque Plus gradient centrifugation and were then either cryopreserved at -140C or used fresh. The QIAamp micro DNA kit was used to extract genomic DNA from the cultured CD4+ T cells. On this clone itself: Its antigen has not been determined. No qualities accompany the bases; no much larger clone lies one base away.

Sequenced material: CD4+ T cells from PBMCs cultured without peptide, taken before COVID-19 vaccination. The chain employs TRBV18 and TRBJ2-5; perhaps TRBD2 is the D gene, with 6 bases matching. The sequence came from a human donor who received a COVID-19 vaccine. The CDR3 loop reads CASSSMRGSETQYF. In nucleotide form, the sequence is TGTGCCAGCTCGTCGATGCGGGGCTCAGAGACCCAGTACTTC.